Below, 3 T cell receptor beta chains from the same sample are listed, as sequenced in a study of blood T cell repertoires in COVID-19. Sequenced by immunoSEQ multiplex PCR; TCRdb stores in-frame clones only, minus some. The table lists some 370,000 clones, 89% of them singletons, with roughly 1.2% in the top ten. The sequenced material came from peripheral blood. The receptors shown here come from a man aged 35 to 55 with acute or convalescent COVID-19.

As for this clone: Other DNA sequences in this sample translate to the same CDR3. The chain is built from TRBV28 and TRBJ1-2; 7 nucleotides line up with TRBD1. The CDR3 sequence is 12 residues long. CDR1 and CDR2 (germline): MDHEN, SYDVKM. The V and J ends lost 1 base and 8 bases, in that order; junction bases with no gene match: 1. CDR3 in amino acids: CASSLSGGGYTF. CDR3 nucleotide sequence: TGTGCCAGCAGTTTATCAGGGGGAGGCTACACCTTC.

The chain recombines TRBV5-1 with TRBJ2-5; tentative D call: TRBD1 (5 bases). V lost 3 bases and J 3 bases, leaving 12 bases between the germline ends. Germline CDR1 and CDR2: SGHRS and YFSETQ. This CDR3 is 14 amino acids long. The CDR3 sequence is CASSSILGEETQYF. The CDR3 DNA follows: TGCGCCAGCAGCTCGATCCTAGGGGAAGAGACCCAGTACTTC.

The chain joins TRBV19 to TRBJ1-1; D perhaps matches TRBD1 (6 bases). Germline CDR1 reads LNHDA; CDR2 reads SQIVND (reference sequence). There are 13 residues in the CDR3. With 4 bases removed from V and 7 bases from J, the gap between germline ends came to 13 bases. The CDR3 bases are TGTGCCAGTAGTACCACAGGGTCCAGTGAAGCTTTCTTT. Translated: CASSTTGSSEAFF.